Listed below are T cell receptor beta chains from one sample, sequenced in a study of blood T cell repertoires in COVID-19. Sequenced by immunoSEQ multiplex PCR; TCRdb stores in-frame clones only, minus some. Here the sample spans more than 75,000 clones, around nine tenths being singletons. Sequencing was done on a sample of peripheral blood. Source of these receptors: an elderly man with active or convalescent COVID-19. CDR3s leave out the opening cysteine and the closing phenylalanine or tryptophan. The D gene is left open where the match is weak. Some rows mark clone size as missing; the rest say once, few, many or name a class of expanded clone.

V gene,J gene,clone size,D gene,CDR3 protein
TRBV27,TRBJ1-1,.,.,ASSLSSAVGVFTEAF
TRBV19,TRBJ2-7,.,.,ASSIGAWGTVGYEQY
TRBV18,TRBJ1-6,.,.,ASSPRQESPLH
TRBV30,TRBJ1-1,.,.,AWSSGLRRVGGTEAF
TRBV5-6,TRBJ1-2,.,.,ASSLDRLYGYT
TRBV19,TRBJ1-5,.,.,ASSNSGRNQPQH
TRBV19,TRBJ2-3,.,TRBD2,ASSPGLAGVPDTQY
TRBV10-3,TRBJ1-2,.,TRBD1,AISEGGQGAQGYT
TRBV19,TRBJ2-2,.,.,ASSIAGVLSNTGELF
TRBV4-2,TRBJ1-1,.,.,ASSPDSQGRAF
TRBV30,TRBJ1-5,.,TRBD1,AWSVTGDQPQH
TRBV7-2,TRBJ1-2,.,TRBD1,ASSPRIYGQGAYGYT
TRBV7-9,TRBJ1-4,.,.,ASSQMHEKLF
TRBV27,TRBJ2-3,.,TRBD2,ASSPTSSGRGYGSPPTQY
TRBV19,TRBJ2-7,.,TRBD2,ASSMYRTSGAEQY
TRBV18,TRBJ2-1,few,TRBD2,ASSPRLAGAHEQF
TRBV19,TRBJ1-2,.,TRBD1,ASSRTQGQGYGYT
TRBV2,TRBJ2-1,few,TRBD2,ASSSRGRDNEQF
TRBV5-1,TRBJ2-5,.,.,ASSFGGYQETQY
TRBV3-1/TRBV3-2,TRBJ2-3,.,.,ASSPLGQGLQDTQY
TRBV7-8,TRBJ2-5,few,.,ASSFSGIHFAETQY
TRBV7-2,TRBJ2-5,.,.,ASSLSASRETQY
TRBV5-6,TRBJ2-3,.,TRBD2,ASSLLREGDTQY
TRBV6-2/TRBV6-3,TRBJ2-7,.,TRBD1,ASSKAWTGAGYEQY
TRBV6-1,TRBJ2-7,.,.,ASSDGLGYEQY
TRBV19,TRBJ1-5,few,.,ASSRTGGGRNQPQH
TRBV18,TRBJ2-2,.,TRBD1,ASSPTGVRTGELF